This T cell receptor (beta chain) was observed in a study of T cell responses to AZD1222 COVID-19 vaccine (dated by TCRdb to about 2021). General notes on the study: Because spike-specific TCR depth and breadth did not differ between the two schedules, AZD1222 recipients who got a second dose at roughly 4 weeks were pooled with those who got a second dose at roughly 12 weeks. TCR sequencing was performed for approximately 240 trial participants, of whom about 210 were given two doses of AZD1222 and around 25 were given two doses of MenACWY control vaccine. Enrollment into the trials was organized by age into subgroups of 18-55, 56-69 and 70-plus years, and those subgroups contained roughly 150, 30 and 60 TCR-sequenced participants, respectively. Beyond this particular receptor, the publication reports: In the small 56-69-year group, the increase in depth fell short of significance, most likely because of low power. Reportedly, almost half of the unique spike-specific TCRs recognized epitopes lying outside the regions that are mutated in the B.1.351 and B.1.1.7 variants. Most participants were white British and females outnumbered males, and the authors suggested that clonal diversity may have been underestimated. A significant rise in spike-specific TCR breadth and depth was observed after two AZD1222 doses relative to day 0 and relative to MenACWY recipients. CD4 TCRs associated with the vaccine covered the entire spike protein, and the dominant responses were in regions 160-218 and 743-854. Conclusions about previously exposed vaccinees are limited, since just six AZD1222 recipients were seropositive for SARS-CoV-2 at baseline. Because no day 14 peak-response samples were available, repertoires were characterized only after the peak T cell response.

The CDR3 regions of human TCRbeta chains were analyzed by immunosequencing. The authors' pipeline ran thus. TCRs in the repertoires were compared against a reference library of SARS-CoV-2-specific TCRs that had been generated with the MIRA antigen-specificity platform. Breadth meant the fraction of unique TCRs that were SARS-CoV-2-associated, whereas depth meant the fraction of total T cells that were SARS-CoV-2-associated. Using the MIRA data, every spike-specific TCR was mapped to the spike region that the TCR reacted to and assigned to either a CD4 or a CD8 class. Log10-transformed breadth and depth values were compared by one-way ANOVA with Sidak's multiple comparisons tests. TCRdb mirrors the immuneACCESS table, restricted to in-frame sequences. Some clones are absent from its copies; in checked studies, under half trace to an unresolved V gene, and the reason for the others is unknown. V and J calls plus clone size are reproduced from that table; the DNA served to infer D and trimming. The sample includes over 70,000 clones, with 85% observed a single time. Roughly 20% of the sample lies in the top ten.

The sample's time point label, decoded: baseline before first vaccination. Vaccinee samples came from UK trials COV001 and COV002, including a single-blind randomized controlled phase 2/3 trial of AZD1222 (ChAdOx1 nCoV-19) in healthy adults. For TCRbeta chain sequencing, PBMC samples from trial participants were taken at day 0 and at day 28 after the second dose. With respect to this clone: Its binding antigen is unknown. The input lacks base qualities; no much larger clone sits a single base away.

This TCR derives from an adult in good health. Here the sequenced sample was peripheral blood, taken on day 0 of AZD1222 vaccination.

The CDR3 protein: CASSLDRDIGIEQYF. In nucleotides, the sequence is TGTGCCAGCAGCTTAGATCGGGACATTGGGATCGAGCAGTACTTC. The chain was built from TRBV11-2 and TRBJ2-7, with a weak D call of TRBD1 (6 bases match). Looking up the germline V gene yields CDR1 SGHAT and CDR2 FQNNGV. Including the terminal cysteine and phenylalanine, the CDR3 comprises 15 residues. The read is trimmed to its CDR3 DNA, 45 bases read in frame from base 1. Trimming costs V 0 bases and J 6 bases, and their ends lie 15 bases apart.